Listed below are T cell receptor beta chains from one sample, sequenced in a study of blood T cell repertoires in COVID-19. TCRdb's copy holds only in-frame clones and misses some; the assay was immunoSEQ multiplex PCR. The repertoire includes 150,000 to 200,000 clones, about 88% of them detected once, and roughly 10% sits in the top ten. The sequenced sample consisted of PBMCs or T cells enriched from blood (not recorded which). The receptor source for this set is a woman younger than 30 who had recovered from COVID-19. Both conserved end residues are trimmed from each CDR3.

>TRBV28
ASSAPVAGQPQH
>TRBV7-6
ASSLVPQGSYNEQF
>TRBV4-3
ASSHGPGQDSYSGNTIY
>TRBV5-4
ASSLVRGWGWSTEAF
>TRBV5-1
ASSFGQGAGEQY
>TRBV15
ATSTGSATEAF
>TRBV27
ASRITGGRGKLF
>TRBV5-1
ASSATRATGELF
>TRBV6-5
ASRVQEGNTEAF
>TRBV20-1
SASLNLENSPLH
>TRBV4-1
ASSPPWGASGAKGEQY
>TRBV29-1
SVFSGNTEAF
>TRBV5-6
ASSLFSQTYEQY
>TRBV7-2
ASSLAPSRTEQF
>TRBV7-2
ASSLAPNQPQH
>TRBV19
ASSSGHVSGNTIY
>TRBV3-1/TRBV3-2
ASSPRTGDGYT
>TRBV5-8
ASSLGQYSGNTIY
>TRBV3-1/TRBV3-2
ASSQEGSSGSYNEQF
>TRBV12-3/TRBV12-4
ASKDRGEAF